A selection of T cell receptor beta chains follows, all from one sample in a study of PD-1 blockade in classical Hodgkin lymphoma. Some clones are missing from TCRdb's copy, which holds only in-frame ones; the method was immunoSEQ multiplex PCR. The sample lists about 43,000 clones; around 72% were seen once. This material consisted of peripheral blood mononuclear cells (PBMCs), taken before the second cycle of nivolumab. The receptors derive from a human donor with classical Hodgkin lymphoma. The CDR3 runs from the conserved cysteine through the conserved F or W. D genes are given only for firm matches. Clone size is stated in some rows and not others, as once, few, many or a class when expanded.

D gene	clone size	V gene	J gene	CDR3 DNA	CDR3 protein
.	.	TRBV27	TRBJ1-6	TGTGCCAGCAGTTTGCCCGGAGGGCCCCCGGGTTCACCCCTCCACTTT	CASSLPGGPPGSPLHF
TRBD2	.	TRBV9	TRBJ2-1	TGTGCCAGCAGCGTAGTAGGCGCGGGAGGGAAAGATGAGCAGTTCTTC	CASSVVGAGGKDEQFF
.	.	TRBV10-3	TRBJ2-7	TGTGCCGCAAAAAACCTGGACTCCTACGAGCAGTACTTC	CAAKNLDSYEQYF
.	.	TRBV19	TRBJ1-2	TGTGCCAGTATCTCTGACAGCCTGCATAACTATGGCTACACCTTC	CASISDSLHNYGYTF
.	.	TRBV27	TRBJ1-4	TGTGCCAGCAGTTTAAGGGGGGGTGGGGAAAAACTGTTTTTT	CASSLRGGGEKLFF
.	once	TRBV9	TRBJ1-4	TGTGCCAGCAGCCCCGACGGGCTCGGAAAACTGTTTTTT	CASSPDGLGKLFF
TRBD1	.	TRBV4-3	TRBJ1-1	TGCGCCAGCAGCCTCAACAGGGGGAACACTGAAGCTTTCTTT	CASSLNRGNTEAFF
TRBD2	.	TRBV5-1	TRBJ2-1	TGCGCCAGCAGCGATACTAGCGGGGGGGACAATGAGCAGTTCTTC	CASSDTSGGDNEQFF
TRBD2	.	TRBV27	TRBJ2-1	TGTGCCAGCAGTTTCCAGATACTAGCGGATAGCTCCTACAATGAGCAGTTCTTC	CASSFQILADSSYNEQFF
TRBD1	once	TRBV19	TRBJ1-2	TGTGCCAGTAGTTCCCAGTTACGGGACAGGGTCTATGGCTACACCTTC	CASSSQLRDRVYGYTF
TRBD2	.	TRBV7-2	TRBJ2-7	TGTGCCAGCAGCCGTAGCGGGGGGCCCTCCGAGCAGTACTTC	CASSRSGGPSEQYF
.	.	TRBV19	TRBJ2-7	TGTGCCAGTAGTATAGACAGGGACTTCTCCTACGAGCAGTACTTC	CASSIDRDFSYEQYF
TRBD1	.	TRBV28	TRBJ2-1	TGTGCCAGCAGTACCCGGACAGGGGCGCCTTATGAGCAGTTCTTC	CASSTRTGAPYEQFF
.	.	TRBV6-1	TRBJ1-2	TGTGCCAGCGCCGGGACGGTCTATGGCTACACCTTC	CASAGTVYGYTF
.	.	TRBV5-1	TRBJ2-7	TGCGCCAGCAGTACCGGACACTACGAGCAGTACTTC	CASSTGHYEQYF
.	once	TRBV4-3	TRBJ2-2	TGCGCCAGCAGCTCATTAGGGGGGACCACCGGGGAGCTGTTTTTT	CASSSLGGTTGELFF
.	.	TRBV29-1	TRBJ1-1	TGCAGCGCAGTGAACACTGAAGCTTTCTTT	CSAVNTEAFF
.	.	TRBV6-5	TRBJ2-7	TGTGCCAGCAGACTAGGGGGGGCGGTTTCCTACGAGCAGTACTTC	CASRLGGAVSYEQYF
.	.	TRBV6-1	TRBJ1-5	TGTGCCAGCGCCGCCATCCAGAGGCCCCAGCATTTT	CASAAIQRPQHF
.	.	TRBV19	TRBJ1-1	TGTGCCACCCAGGCTCGCTGGGAAGCTTTCTTT	CATQARWEAFF
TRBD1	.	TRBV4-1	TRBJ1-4	TGCGCCAGCAGCCAAGCGGGGACAGGGGGTGGTTTAGGTGGTGAAAAACTGTTTTTT	CASSQAGTGGGLGGEKLFF
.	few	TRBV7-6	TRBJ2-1	TGTGCCAGCAGCCGGACGACAGATTACAATGAGCAGTTCTTC	CASSRTTDYNEQFF
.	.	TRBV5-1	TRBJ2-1	TGCGCCAGCAGACAGGACGTAGACAATGAGCAGTTCTTC	CASRQDVDNEQFF
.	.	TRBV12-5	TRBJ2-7	TGTGCTAGTGGTGGTACAGGAGCCTACGAGCAGTACTTC	CASGGTGAYEQYF
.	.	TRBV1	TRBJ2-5	TGCACCAGCAGAATCCTAGCGGGAGTGGAGGAGACCCAGTACTTC	CTSRILAGVEETQYF
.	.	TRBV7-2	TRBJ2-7	TGTGCCAGCAGCCCCAACCCGGGGGAGCAGTACTTC	CASSPNPGEQYF
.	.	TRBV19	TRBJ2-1	TGTGCCAGTGGCCCGGGAGAGCAGTTCTTC	CASGPGEQFF
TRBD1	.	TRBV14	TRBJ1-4	TGTGCCAGCAGCCAAATCAGGGGGCCAAATGAAAAACTGTTTTTT	CASSQIRGPNEKLFF
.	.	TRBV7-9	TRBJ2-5	TGTGCCAGCAGCTTAAGAAGGCAAGAGACCCAGTACTTC	CASSLRRQETQYF
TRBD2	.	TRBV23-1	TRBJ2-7	TGCGCCAGCAGTGCTGAGCGGGGGTGTTACGAGCAGTACTTC	CASSAERGCYEQYF
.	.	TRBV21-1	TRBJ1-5	TGTGCCAGCAGCAACCGGGACAGGGGGTGGAGCAATCAGCCCCAGCATTTT	CASSNRDRGWSNQPQHF
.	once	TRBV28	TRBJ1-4	TGTGCCAGCAGTTTAGAAGGGTATAATGAAAAACTGTTTTTT	CASSLEGYNEKLFF
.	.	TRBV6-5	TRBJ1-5	TGTGCCAGCAGCCAGAGGGGAGGGCAGCCCCAGCATTTT	CASSQRGGQPQHF
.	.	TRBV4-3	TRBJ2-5	TGCGCCAGCAGCCAAGTTCGGGCAGCCACGCGGTACTTC	CASSQVRAATRYF
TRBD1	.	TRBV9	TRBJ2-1	TGTGCCAGCGGCGACAGGGGTACGGATGAGCAGTTCTTC	CASGDRGTDEQFF
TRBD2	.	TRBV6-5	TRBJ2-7	TGTGCCAGCAGTACTAGCGTCTTTGGCGAGCAGTACTTC	CASSTSVFGEQYF
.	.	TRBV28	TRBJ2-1	TGTGCCAGCAGCCCCTTCCGACAACTCTACAATGAGCAGTTCTTC	CASSPFRQLYNEQFF